These 9 T cell receptor beta chains came from one sample sequenced in a study of human T cells and chemical hapten exposure. Extraction yielded total RNA from whole blood (unfractionated). TCRdb itself ran the 5' RACE reads through MiXCR, one entry per CDR3 protein. Of tens of thousands of distinct CDR3 sequences listed, roughly 8% were seen once; the top ten hold 2% to 2.5%. Source of these receptors: a male donor in good health.

This clonotype was detected only a few times. The genes are TRBV25-1 and TRBJ1-1; unclear D gene. The V end lost 1 base, the J end lost 0 bases, and 12 bases lay between the germline ends. Germline-derived CDR1 and CDR2 are MGHDK and SYGVNS. The CDR3 extends over 16 amino acids. The CDR3 DNA reads as TGTGCCAGCAGTGAATTCCCCATCCAGTTGAACACTGAAGCTTTCTTT. Its protein product is CASSEFPIQLNTEAFF. Full variable domain (remainder filled in from reference TRBV25-1 and TRBJ1-1): EADIYQTPRYLVIGTGKKITLECSQTMGHDKMYWYQQDPGMELHLIHYSYGVNSTEKGDLSSESTVSRIRTEHFPLTLESARPSHTSQYLCASSEFPIQLNTEAFFGQGTRLTVV.

In its sample, this clonotype was seen many times. The V call is TRBV27, the J call TRBJ2-7; the match to TRBD1 covers 8 bases. The J segment lost 4 bases and the V segment lost 6 bases, leaving 5 bases of the junction unmatched. CDR1 MNHEY and CDR2 SMNVEV come from the germline V gene (reference sequence). The length of the CDR3 is 13 residues. The CDR3, as DNA: TGTGCCAGCAGCTTGACAGGGGCTTACGAGCAGTACTTC. It yields the protein CASSLTGAYEQYF.

The J gene is TRBJ1-6, the V gene TRBV7-2, with TRBD1 identical over 8 bases. After removal of 1 base from V and 5 bases from J, the junction contained 10 bases not matched to a gene. The CDR3 consists of 18 residues. Germline CDR1 reads SGHTA; CDR2 reads FQGNSA. The CDR3 bases are TGTGCCAGCAGCTTAGTCTCGTGGACAGGGACTAATAATTCACCCCTCCACTTT. Amino acids: CASSLVSWTGTNNSPLHF.

This clonotype was observed at least ten times. This chain links TRBV4-2 with TRBJ1-2, with a tentative D call TRBD1 (5 bases). CDR1 and CDR2 from the germline V gene are LGHNA and YNFKEQ. The CDR3 has 15 residues. V lost 0 bases and J lost 8, with 16 bases in between. In nucleotides, the CDR3 is TGTGCCAGCAGCCAAGAGGGGTACAGGTTCGGCGGCTACACCTTC. Translated, it gives CASSQEGYRFGGYTF.

This CDR3 is CSASPHNSGNTIYF. In nucleotides, the CDR3 is TGCAGTGCTAGTCCCCACAACTCTGGAAACACCATATATTTT. The chain joins TRBV20-1 to TRBJ1-3; D not resolved. The CDR3 runs to 14 residues. Trimming removed 3 bases from V and 0 bases from J, with 9 bases in between. CDR1 and CDR2 from the germline V gene are DFQATT and SNEGSKA (reference sequence).

The rearrangement joins TRBV30 to TRBJ2-1; 7 positions match TRBD2. The CDR3 is 14 residues long. Losses at the gene ends were 1 base for V and 5 bases for J; bases not matched to a gene: 5. The germline V gene encodes CDR1 GTSNPN and CDR2 SVGIG (reference sequence). The CDR3 DNA reads TGTGCCTGGAGTGGAGGTAGCGGGCACAATGAGCAGTTCTTC. This gives the protein CAWSGGSGHNEQFF.

This clonotype showed up many times. J is TRBJ2-5 and V is TRBV6-2 or TRBV6-3, with 7 bases fitting TRBD1. The junction had 2 bases not matched to a gene; V was cut back by 6 bases and J by 1 base. The CDR3 has 13 residues. Germline values: CDR1 MNHEY, CDR2 SVGEGT. CDR3 DNA sequence: TGTGCCAGCAGATGGGACAGCCAAGAGACCCAGTACTTC. Protein sequence: CASRWDSQETQYF.

This clonotype came up a few times. The rearrangement uses TRBV27 and TRBJ1-1, with 9 bases that match TRBD1. This CDR3 comprises 17 residues. CDR1 and CDR2 from the germline V gene are MNHEY and SMNVEV (reference sequence). V dropped 5 bases and J dropped 1; count of bases not matched to a gene: 11. CDR3 DNA sequence: TGTGCCAGCAGTCAATTCCCCCGGACAGGGGCGAACACTGAAGCTTTCTTT. Protein: CASSQFPRTGANTEAFF.

In the case of this clonotype: Since a much larger clone is just one base distant, this may be a read error. The chain uses TRBV6-5 and TRBJ1-6; the D gene is possibly TRBD1 (6 bases). Germline V gives CDR1 MNHEY, CDR2 SVGAGI. The CDR3 has 14 amino acids. CDR3 DNA: TGTGCCAGCAGTAACAGGGTCTATAATTCACACCTCCACTTT. This codes for CASSNRVYNSHLHF.